The source of this TCR beta chain is a study of blood T cell repertoires in COVID-19 (dated by TCRdb to between 2020 and 2021). Looking at the study overall: The collaborator samples originated in the United States, Italy and Spain and spanned the acute and convalescent phases of COVID-19. Samples came from the ongoing ImmuneRACE study (first 160 participants) plus 1,254 subjects from 6 global collaborators. The prospective study material was composed of cDNA or gDNA derived from T cells, B-cell-depleted T cells, or PBMCs. The dataset comprised deeply sampled blood TCRbeta repertoires from subjects exposed to, actively infected with, or recovered from COVID-19. HLA class I and class II types, where available, came from metadata supplied by the sample provider rather than from assay-based typing. The repertoires were released in a freely available public database meant as a resource for research on the immune response to SARS-CoV-2. The sample metadata nearly always contained a de-identified subject ID, COVID-19 status, age in years and sex.

Results the study describes overall, beyond this receptor: The amount of clinical and demographic metadata varied by source and participant and was provided uncurated.

At one collaborating source in Seattle, patients were enrolled during active infection and were followed longitudinally through the course of disease. Each collaborating institution followed its own protocols to collect whole blood in K2EDTA tubes. For TCRbeta analysis, collaborators shipped samples as frozen whole blood, isolated PBMCs, or DNA extracted from either of those sample types. Regarding this clone: This clone's antigen is unknown. It has no much larger one-base neighbor in the sample; base qualities were not kept.

The immunoSEQ Assay, a bias-controlled multiplex PCR, was used to amplify TCRbeta CDR3 regions from genomic DNA. The paper's data handling went like this. Within the assay, amplification of reference gene primers was used to estimate how many nucleated cells each sample contained. Sequence reads were collapsed and filtered to measure the absolute abundance of every unique TCRbeta CDR3 rearrangement. For each sample, productive Simpson clonality was calculated by taking the square root of Simpson's diversity index across productive rearrangements. TCRdb took this table from immuneACCESS and kept in-frame rearrangements with V and J called. Such tables lack part of the clones; where checked against another copy, unresolved V genes explain under half of the gap, and the rest is unexplained. Clone size and V and J calls were adopted from that table, with D and trimming inferred from the DNA. The sample table holds 350,000 or so clones, of which roughly 88% were seen once. The ten largest clones represent 1.6% of the sample.

At the junction V is shortened by 0 bases and J by 4 bases, with 8 bases in between. The CDR3 numbers 14 residues from cysteine through phenylalanine. Of all the DNA, just the CDR3 is kept, 42 bases in frame from base 1. CDR1 SGHRS and CDR2 YFSETQ were looked up in the germline V gene. Specimen: peripheral blood. The sequence links TRBV5-1 to TRBJ1-3; the D gene is possibly TRBD1, with 5 bases matching. This sequence originates from a woman aged 30 to 39 with COVID-19, enrolled during active disease. For the CDR3, the sequence is CASSLAGNGNTIYF. The DNA sequence is as follows: TGCGCCAGCAGCTTGGCAGGGAACGGAAACACCATATATTTT. This CDR3, with the reference TRBV5-1 and TRBJ1-3 proteins standing in past its ends, gives the full variable domain KAGVTQTPRYLIKTRGQQVTLSCSPISGHRSVSWYQQTPGQGLQFLFEYFSETQRNKGNFPGRFSGRQFSNSRSEMNVSTLELGDSALYLCASSLAGNGNTIYFGEGSWLTVV.